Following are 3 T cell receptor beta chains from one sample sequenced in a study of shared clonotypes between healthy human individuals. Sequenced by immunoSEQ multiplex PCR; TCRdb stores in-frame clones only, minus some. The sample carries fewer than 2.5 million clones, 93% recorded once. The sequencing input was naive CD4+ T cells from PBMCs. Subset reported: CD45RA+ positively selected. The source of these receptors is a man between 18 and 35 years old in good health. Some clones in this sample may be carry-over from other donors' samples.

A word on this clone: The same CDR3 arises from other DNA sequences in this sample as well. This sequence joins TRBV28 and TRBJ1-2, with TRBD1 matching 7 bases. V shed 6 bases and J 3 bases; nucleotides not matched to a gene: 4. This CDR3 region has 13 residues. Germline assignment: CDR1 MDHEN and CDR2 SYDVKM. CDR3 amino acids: CASSSGTDYGYTF. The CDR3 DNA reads TGTGCCAGCAGCTCCGGGACAGACTATGGCTACACCTTC.

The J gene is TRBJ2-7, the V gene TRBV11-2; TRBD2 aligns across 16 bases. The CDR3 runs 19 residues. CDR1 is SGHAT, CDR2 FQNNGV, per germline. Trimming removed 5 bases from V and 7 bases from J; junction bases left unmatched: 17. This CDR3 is CASSGQPGLAGGTTGEQYF. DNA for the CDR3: TGTGCCAGCAGCGGTCAACCGGGACTAGCGGGAGGGACGACCGGGGAGCAGTACTTC.

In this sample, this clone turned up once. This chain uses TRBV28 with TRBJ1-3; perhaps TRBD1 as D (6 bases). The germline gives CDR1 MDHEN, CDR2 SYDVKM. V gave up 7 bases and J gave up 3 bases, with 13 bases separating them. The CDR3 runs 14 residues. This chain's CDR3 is CASNGGGFGNTIYF. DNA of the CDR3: TGTGCCAGCAATGGGGGGGGCTTTGGAAACACCATATATTTT.